These 31 T cell receptor beta chains came from one sample sequenced in a study of T cell repertoires in cytomegalovirus infection. TCRdb re-derived calls from the reads in MiXCR, one entry per CDR3 protein. The sample carries about a million distinct CDR3 sequences, roughly 30% recorded once. These receptors' targets are unknown. The specimen was cultured CD8+ T cells from PBMCs, collected from culture after CMV antigen stimulation. The receptors were sampled from a human donor in good health (CMV status not recorded). Some clones in this sample may be carry-over from other donors' samples.

The chain links TRBV6-2 or TRBV6-3 to TRBJ2-1; 7 bases match TRBD2. The length of the CDR3 is 16 residues. CDR1 and CDR2 from the germline V gene are MNHEY and SVGEGT. J gave up 5 bases and V 2 bases, and 9 bases lay outside the gene matches. The CDR3 nucleotides read TGTGCCAGCAGTTACCTTGGGGGGGTAGCGGACAATGAGCAGTTCTTC. Amino acid sequence: CASSYLGGVADNEQFF.

The chain couples TRBV12-3 or TRBV12-4 to TRBJ2-2; the D call may be TRBD1 or TRBD2 (5 bases each). V was trimmed by 5 bases and J by 0 bases, leaving 16 bases between them. This CDR3 contains 17 residues. The CDR3 loop reads CASSTIGEPTNTGELFF. The CDR3 DNA reads TGTGCCAGCAGTACGATAGGGGAGCCGACGAACACCGGGGAGCTGTTTTTT.

This clonotype was detected only a few times. The genes are TRBV6-1 and TRBJ1-2; D is possibly TRBD1 (5 bases). Trimming took off 9 bases at V and 6 bases at J, with 14 bases between the two ends. CDR3 size: 12 residues. The V gene's germline CDR1 is MNHNS and CDR2 SASEGT. The CDR3 is CASQGPWDGYTF. The CDR3 nucleotides read TGTGCCAGTCAGGGTCCTTGGGATGGCTACACCTTC.

With respect to this clonotype: A read error may be the cause here, since a much bigger clone is one base away. The V call is TRBV7-2, the J call TRBJ2-1, with TRBD1 matching 10 bases. The length of the CDR3 is 15 residues. In germline, CDR1 is SGHTA, CDR2 FQGNSA. CDR3 coding DNA: TGTGCCAACAGCTCGGGACAGGGGATCTACAATGAGCAGTTCTTC. Translating gives CANSSGQGIYNEQFF. Drawing the rest from reference TRBV7-2 and TRBJ2-1, the complete variable domain is GAGVSQSPSNKVTEKGKDVELRCDPISGHTALYWYRQSLGQGLEFLIYFQGNSAPDKSGLPSDRFSAERTGGSVSTLTIQRTQQEDSAVYLCANSSGQGIYNEQFFGPGTRLTVL.

In the case of this clonotype: One end of the junction varies from germline; a read error may be responsible. The chain joins TRBV2 to TRBJ2-2; a weak D match, TRBD1 (5 bases). Germline assignment: CDR1 SNHLY and CDR2 FYNNEI. The CDR3 contains 16 residues. The CDR3 bases are TGTGCCAACAGTGACCCATCAGGGCCGAACACCGGGGAGCTGTTTTTT. It yields the protein CANSDPSGPNTGELFF.

As concerns this clonotype: The germline gene is not matched at one end of the junction; a read error may be the cause. The rearrangement links TRBV7-6 to TRBJ2-2; 12 bases match TRBD2. Germline V gives CDR1 SGHVS, CDR2 FNYEAQ. The CDR3 covers 16 residues. The CDR3 here is CASSLRLAGVTGELFF. CDR3 bases: TGTGCTAGCAGCTTAAGACTAGCGGGAGTCACCGGGGAGCTGTTTTTT.

This clonotype showed up many times. The chain uses TRBV7-2 and TRBJ1-1, with D maybe TRBD1 (5 bases). Germline CDR1 and CDR2: SGHTA and FQGNSA. V lost 1 base to trimming and J lost 13 bases, with 19 bases between them. The CDR3 is made up of 14 amino acids. The CDR3 is CASSLDGSGYEFFF. The CDR3 DNA follows: TGTGCCAGCAGCTTAGATGGGTCAGGGTATGAATTTTTCTTT.

Only a few counts were recorded for this clonotype. This chain connects TRBV6-5 to TRBJ2-1; D is perhaps TRBD2 (6 bases). Germline V gene lookup returns CDR1 MNHEY and CDR2 SVGAGI. Trimming took off 2 bases at V and 5 bases at J, with 13 bases between the two ends. There are 15 residues in the CDR3. The CDR3 DNA reads as TGTGCCAGCAGTTACCTGGCGGGGCGCGACAATGAGCAGTTCTTC. It yields the protein CASSYLAGRDNEQFF.

V gene TRBV7-9 combines with J gene TRBJ1-2; TRBD1 is a possible D gene (6 bases). The V gene's germline CDR1 is SEHNR and CDR2 FQNEAQ (reference sequence). This CDR3 is built from 16 residues. V was pared by 4 bases and J by 0 bases, with 15 bases between. The CDR3 is CASSSNVDRTNYGYTF. Here the CDR3 DNA reads TGTGCCAGCAGCTCCAATGTGGACAGAACTAACTATGGCTACACCTTC.

This clonotype has only a few counts. The CDR3 protein is CATSRVRGGYNEQFF. In nucleotides, the CDR3 is TGTGCCACCAGCAGAGTTCGGGGGGGATACAATGAGCAGTTCTTC. The V call is TRBV15, the J call TRBJ2-1; 8 nucleotides line up with TRBD2. The V gene's germline CDR1 is LNHNV and CDR2 YYDKDF (reference sequence). This CDR3 spans 15 amino acids. Unmatched junction bases numbered 3, after V lost 1 base and J lost 4 bases.

In this sample, this clonotype turned up a few times. V and J are TRBV12-3 or TRBV12-4 and TRBJ1-1; tentatively, D is TRBD1 (6 bases). The germline V and J ends were trimmed by 5 bases and 7 bases, with 17 bases remaining between them. The CDR3 has 14 amino acids. The CDR3 loop reads CASSPPGGQIEAFF. For the CDR3, the DNA is TGTGCCAGCAGTCCCCCGGGGGGGCAGATTGAAGCTTTCTTT.

The chain uses TRBV7-9 and TRBJ1-1, with D possibly matching TRBD1 (5 bases). Germline V lookup: CDR1 SEHNR, CDR2 FQNEAQ (reference sequence). This CDR3 region has 16 residues. The ends were cut back, 1 base at V and 8 bases at J, with 20 bases in the middle. The CDR3 sequence: CASSLVGLGAWTEAFF. Here the CDR3 DNA reads TGTGCCAGCAGCTTAGTGGGACTAGGGGCTTGGACAGAAGCTTTCTTT.

The genes are TRBV10-2 and TRBJ2-7, with D possibly TRBD2 on 6 matching bases. The CDR3 contains 14 residues. Per the germline V gene, CDR1 is WSHSY and CDR2 is SAAADI. V gave up 6 bases and J gave up 4 bases, with 16 bases separating them. The CDR3 is CASRDGGPRYEQYF. CDR3 DNA: TGCGCCAGCAGGGACGGGGGTCCTCGGTACGAGCAGTACTTC.

Only a few counts were recorded for this clonotype. This chain uses TRBV7-9 with TRBJ2-1; 12 positions agree with TRBD2. Losses at the gene ends were 5 bases for V and 3 bases for J; bases not matched to a gene: 8. CDR1 SEHNR and CDR2 FQNEAQ come from the germline V gene (reference sequence). The CDR3 loop spans 17 amino acids. The DNA of the CDR3 is TGTGCCAGCAGCGGGGGATCGACTAGCGGGGGCTACAATGAGCAGTTCTTC. Its translation: CASSGGSTSGGYNEQFF.

There are many counts of this clonotype. J is TRBJ2-1 and V is TRBV7-6; 9 bases align to TRBD2. This CDR3 is built from 17 residues. Germline lookup yields CDR1 SGHVS and CDR2 FNYEAQ. V shed 1 base, J shed 4 bases, and the junction held 8 bases outside the gene matches. This CDR3 is CASSLDFSGGLYNEQFF. In DNA, the CDR3 is TGTGCCAGCAGCTTAGATTTTAGCGGGGGACTGTACAATGAGCAGTTCTTC.

The chain carries TRBV2 and TRBJ2-5; 8 nucleotides agree with TRBD2. CDR1 and CDR2 (germline): SNHLY, FYNNEI. Germline trimming cut 7 bases from V and 2 bases from J; bases unmatched to any gene: 9. CDR3 length: 15 amino acids. CDR3 DNA: TGTGCCAGCACCGGGTGGACTAGCATGCAAGAGACCCAGTACTTC. This encodes CASTGWTSMQETQYF.

The chain combines TRBV4-3 with TRBJ1-2; TRBD1 might be the D (6 bases). Germline V gene data show CDR1 as LGHNA and CDR2 as YSLEER. V was clipped by 1 base and J by 3 bases, with 18 bases between them. CDR3 length: 17 residues. For the CDR3, the DNA is TGCGCCAGCAGCCAAGCGTCGGACAGTACCGATCACTATGGCTACACCTTC. Amino acids: CASSQASDSTDHYGYTF.

This rearrangement joins TRBV24-1 to TRBJ1-1; D is ambiguous. Germline V gene data show CDR1 as KGHDR and CDR2 as SFDVKD. V lost 4 bases to trimming and J lost 4 bases, with 12 bases between them. The CDR3 sequence is 14 residues long. CDR3 in amino acids: CATSDTDTSTEAFF. Here the CDR3 DNA reads TGTGCCACCAGTGACACAGATACATCCACTGAAGCTTTCTTT.

This clonotype has more than one count but fewer than ten. The rearrangement joins TRBV6-5 to TRBJ2-1, with D possibly matching TRBD2 (6 bases). The germline V gene has CDR1 MNHEY and CDR2 SVGAGI. The CDR3 is 21 residues long. Between the trimmed V and J ends, which lost 2 bases and 1 base, there was a span of 27 bases. CDR3 sequence: CASSYPGEKRLTVISYNEQFF. CDR3 in DNA: TGTGCCAGCAGTTACCCGGGAGAGAAGCGCCTCACCGTAATATCCTACAATGAGCAGTTCTTC.

V and J are TRBV7-3 and TRBJ2-5, with D perhaps matching TRBD2 (5 bases). Germline V gives CDR1 SGHTA, CDR2 FQGTGA. The CDR3 has 15 residues. V lost 9 bases and J 4 bases, leaving 21 bases between the germline ends. The CDR3 loop is CARSTDGLSGETQYF. In DNA, the CDR3 is TGTGCCAGGAGCACAGACGGACTCAGCGGAGAGACCCAGTACTTC.

Only one count was recorded for this clonotype. The rearrangement joins TRBV6-5 to TRBJ2-1; 9 nucleotides agree with TRBD1. CDR1 MNHEY and CDR2 SVGAGI come from the germline V gene. This CDR3 is built from 14 residues. V was pared by 8 bases and J by 4 bases, with 6 bases of the junction left unmatched. CDR3 coding DNA: TGTGCCAGCGAAACAGGGGGCTATTACAATGAGCAGTTCTTC. Translating gives CASETGGYYNEQFF.

This chain joins TRBV9 and TRBJ2-5; D might be TRBD1 (5 bases). Trimming removed 2 bases at V and 0 bases at J, with 8 bases between. CDR1 is SGDLS and CDR2 is YYNGEE in the germline V gene. The CDR3 has 14 residues. Here the CDR3 DNA reads TGTGCCAGCAGCGTCTTCAGGGACCAAGAGACCCAGTACTTC. Amino acid sequence: CASSVFRDQETQYF.

The chain employs TRBV13 and TRBJ2-1; D may be TRBD2 (7 bases). V gave up 5 bases and J gave up 6 bases, with 17 bases separating them. CDR1 and CDR2 (germline): PRHDT, FYEKMQ (reference sequence). There are 15 residues in the CDR3. The CDR3 loop is CASSRRGARFNEQFF. The CDR3 bases are TGTGCCAGCAGCCGACGGGGGGCGCGGTTCAATGAGCAGTTCTTC.

This clonotype was found a few times. The V call is TRBV20-1, the J call TRBJ2-7; tentative D call: TRBD1 (5 bases). Trimming removed 2 bases at V and 5 bases at J, with 7 bases between. This CDR3 region has 11 residues. From germline, CDR1 is DFQATT and CDR2 SNEGSKA (reference sequence). In DNA form, the CDR3 reads TGCAGTGCTAGACAGGGAAACGAGCAGTACGTC. It encodes CSARQGNEQYV.

In the case of this clonotype: Compared with germline, one end of the junction differs, possibly owing to a read error. The V call is TRBV7-9, the J call TRBJ1-5; possibly TRBD1 for D (6 bases). Germline V gene lookup returns CDR1 SEHNR and CDR2 FQNEAQ (reference sequence). CDR3 length: 14 amino acids. As DNA, the CDR3 is TGTGCCAACAGCTTAGGGGGGGGAAATCAGCCCCAGCATTTT. This gives the protein CANSLGGGNQPQHF.

This clonotype was seen a handful of times. J is TRBJ2-1 and V is TRBV6-8; D gene uncertain. Germline CDR1 MNHGY, CDR2 SAAAGT. This CDR3 is built from 14 residues. Trimming removed 2 bases from V and 7 bases from J, with 12 bases in between. DNA of the CDR3: TGTGCCAGCAGTTACGTTTCCGGGTTGAATGAGCAGTTCTTC. Translation: CASSYVSGLNEQFF.

This clonotype was detected a few times. The chain recombines TRBV20-1 with TRBJ2-7, with TRBD2 matching 9 bases. The CDR3 has 14 amino acids. V trimming: 4 bases; J trimming: 2 bases; junction bases outside the gene matches: 6. Germline CDR1 reads DFQATT; CDR2 reads SNEGSKA (reference sequence). The CDR3 nucleotides read TGCAGTGCTAATAGCGGGGGAGGTCCCTACGAGCAGTACGTC. This translates into CSANSGGGPYEQYV.

This clonotype was counted between two and nine times. The V call is TRBV7-2, the J call TRBJ2-7; a weak D match, TRBD1 (6 bases). Germline CDR1 and CDR2: SGHTA and FQGNSA. CDR3 length: 15 residues. V lost 1 base to trimming and J lost 3 bases, with 13 bases between them. The CDR3 loop is CASSLEPGAGYEQYF. In DNA form, the CDR3 reads TGTGCCAGCAGCTTAGAGCCAGGGGCAGGCTACGAGCAGTACTTC.

V and J are TRBV4-2 and TRBJ2-1; D unresolved. Trimming removed 1 base from V and 3 bases from J, with 7 bases in between. Germline CDR1 and CDR2: LGHNA and YNFKEQ. There are 14 residues in the CDR3. CDR3 in DNA: TGTGCCAGCAGCCAAGGCCGAGTCTACAATGAGCAGTTCTTC. It encodes CASSQGRVYNEQFF.

This clonotype was found many times. The rearrangement uses TRBV7-6 and TRBJ2-5; 8 bases match TRBD2. Germline V gives CDR1 SGHVS, CDR2 FNYEAQ. J was trimmed by 2 bases and V by 0 bases; bases with no gene match: 11. The CDR3 covers 18 residues. CDR3 region: CASSLALPGGGFQETQYF. CDR3 coding DNA: TGTGCCAGCAGCTTAGCGCTCCCCGGCGGGGGGTTTCAAGAGACCCAGTACTTC.

The chain joins TRBV11-3 to TRBJ2-3; weak D call: TRBD2 (5 bases). V gave up 1 base and J gave up 2 bases, with 19 bases separating them. CDR1 and CDR2 (germline): SGHNT, YENEEA. The CDR3 covers 18 residues. CDR3 nucleotide sequence: TGTGCCAGCAGCTTAGGACCCAAAGGACCGGAGGTCACAGATACGCAGTATTTT. This sequence encodes CASSLGPKGPEVTDTQYF.